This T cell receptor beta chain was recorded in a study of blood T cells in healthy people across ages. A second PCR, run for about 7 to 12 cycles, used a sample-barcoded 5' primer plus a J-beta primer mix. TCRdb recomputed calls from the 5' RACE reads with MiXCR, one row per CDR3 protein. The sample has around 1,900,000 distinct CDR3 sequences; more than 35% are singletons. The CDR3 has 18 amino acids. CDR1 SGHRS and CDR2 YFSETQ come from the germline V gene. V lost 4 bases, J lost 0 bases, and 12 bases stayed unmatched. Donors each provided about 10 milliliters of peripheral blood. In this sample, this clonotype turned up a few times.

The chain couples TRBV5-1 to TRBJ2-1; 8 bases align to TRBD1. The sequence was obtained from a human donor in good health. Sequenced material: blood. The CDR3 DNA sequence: TGCGCCAGCAGCCCCCGGGACAGGACTTTAAGCTCCTACAATGAGCAGTTCTTC. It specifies CASSPRDRTLSSYNEQFF.